A selection of T cell receptor beta chains follows, all from one sample in a study of T cell responses to AZD1222 COVID-19 vaccine. Sequencing was performed with immunoSEQ multiplex PCR; in TCRdb, only in-frame clones are kept and a portion is missing. The table includes some 130,000 clones, 70% to 90% detected once. The sequences come from peripheral blood, collected on day 0 of AZD1222 vaccination. The receptors come from an adult in good health. CDR3s include the opening cysteine and the closing phenylalanine or tryptophan. Fields, in order: CDR3 protein, CDR3 DNA, V gene, CDR3 length, J gene, D gene, clone size. The D gene is left open where the match is weak. Clone size, where shown, is once, few, many, or a class for clones that have expanded.

CASSPLTGPGPALYGYTF,TGTGCCAGCTCACCACTAACGGGGCCAGGTCCGGCTCTCTATGGCTACACCTTC,TRBV18,18,TRBJ1-2,.,.
CASSLGVGSNTEAFF,TGCGCCAGCAGCTTGGGAGTAGGGTCGAACACTGAAGCTTTCTTT,TRBV5-1,15,TRBJ1-1,.,.
CASSLMVTTSYEQYF,TGTGCCAGCAGCCTAATGGTCACCACCTCCTACGAGCAGTACTTC,TRBV3-1/TRBV3-2,15,TRBJ2-7,.,.
CASSTTFGNQETQYF,TGTGCCAGCAGCACCACCTTCGGGAACCAAGAGACCCAGTACTTC,TRBV3-1/TRBV3-2,15,TRBJ2-5,.,.
CASSPHSGPGDTQYF,TGTGCCAGCAGCCCCCATTCGGGCCCGGGAGATACGCAGTATTTT,TRBV9,15,TRBJ2-3,.,.
CAWSVRGGQPQHF,TGTGCCTGGAGTGTGAGGGGCGGTCAGCCCCAGCATTTT,TRBV30,13,TRBJ1-5,.,.
CASSQRQISPLHF,TGTGCCAGCAGCCAGAGACAGATTTCACCCCTCCACTTT,TRBV3-1/TRBV3-2,13,TRBJ1-6,.,once
CAWSVPPRSLF,TGTGCCTGGAGTGTACCTCCCCGAAGTCTCTTT,TRBV30,11,TRBJ1-1,.,.
CASSIGTGNLNYGYTF,TGTGCCAGTAGTATCGGGACAGGGAATTTGAACTATGGCTACACCTTC,TRBV19,16,TRBJ1-2,TRBD1,.
CSVGQGGLSLGYEQYF,TGCAGCGTTGGACAGGGGGGGCTTTCATTGGGCTACGAGCAGTACTTC,TRBV29-1,16,TRBJ2-7,TRBD1,.
CASSYSGALSNTEAFF,TGTGCCAGCAGTTACAGCGGAGCACTGTCGAACACTGAAGCTTTCTTT,TRBV6-5,16,TRBJ1-1,.,.